This is a list of T cell receptor beta chains from one sample in a study of CD8 T cells in Susac syndrome. One entry per CDR3 protein, called by TCRdb with MiXCR from the immunoSEQ multiplex PCR reads. The table lists about 200,000 distinct CDR3 sequences, 90% to 95% of them singletons, with 0.1% in the top ten. The material sequenced was CD4+ T cells from PBMCs. These receptors came from a human donor in good health. CDR3s include the opening cysteine and the closing phenylalanine or tryptophan. D genes are given only for firm matches. Not every row has a clone size; where given, it reads once, few, many or a size class.

clone_size d_call j_call v_call cdr3_aa cdr3_nt
NA NA TRBJ2-5 TRBV30 CAQDSAGETQYF TGTGCCCAGGACTCAGCCGGAGAGACCCAGTACTTC
NA NA TRBJ1-2 TRBV30 CAWSLGTTGYTF TGTGCCTGGAGCTTGGGGACAACTGGCTACACCTTC
once NA TRBJ2-1 TRBV20-1 CSARDRRGGSYNEQFF TGCAGTGCTAGAGATCGTCGCGGTGGTTCCTACAATGAGCAGTTCTTC
once TRBD2 TRBJ2-3 TRBV29-1 CSVGTSGGTDTQYF TGCAGCGTTGGAACTAGCGGGGGCACAGATACGCAGTATTTT
NA NA TRBJ1-2 TRBV19 CASNRVNDGYTF TGTGCCAGTAACAGGGTGAATGATGGCTACACCTTC
NA TRBD1 TRBJ2-2 TRBV5-1 CASSSRDSGELFF TGCGCCAGCAGCTCCCGGGACAGCGGGGAGCTGTTTTTT
NA NA TRBJ2-5 TRBV11-1 CASSLVAEETQYF TGTGCCAGCAGCTTAGTGGCAGAAGAGACCCAGTACTTC
NA NA TRBJ2-3 TRBV5-4 CASSLGGQASTDTQYF TGTGCCAGCAGCTTGGGGGGACAAGCGTCCACAGATACGCAGTATTTT
NA NA TRBJ2-7 TRBV4-3 CASSRTNGEQYF TGCGCCAGCAGCCGAACGAACGGGGAGCAGTACTTC
NA TRBD1 TRBJ1-2 TRBV29-1 CSVSGTGALNYGYTF TGCAGCGTTTCCGGGACAGGGGCTCTTAACTATGGCTACACCTTC
NA TRBD1 TRBJ2-5 TRBV28 CASSSPGTEEETQYF TGTGCCAGCAGTAGTCCCGGGACAGAGGAAGAGACCCAGTACTTC
NA NA TRBJ2-1 TRBV29-1 CSVLTAEQFF TGCAGCGTCCTGACTGCGGAGCAGTTCTTC
NA TRBD1 TRBJ1-6 TRBV20-1 CSARPGQHSPLHF TGCAGTGCTAGACCGGGACAGCATTCACCCCTCCACTTT
NA NA TRBJ1-5 TRBV7-9 CASSPTEGGNQPQHF TGTGCCAGCAGCCCCACCGAGGGGGGAAATCAGCCCCAGCATTTT
NA NA TRBJ2-6 TRBV6-1 CASSREIFSGANVLTF TGTGCCAGCAGTCGGGAGATTTTCTCTGGGGCCAACGTCCTGACTTTC
NA NA TRBJ1-2 TRBV9 CASSISGPFGGGYTF TGTGCCAGCAGCATCTCGGGCCCTTTCGGGGGAGGCTACACCTTC
NA TRBD1 TRBJ2-5 TRBV29-1 CSVGQDRGLKTQYF TGCAGCGTTGGACAGGACAGGGGGTTGAAGACCCAGTACTTC
NA TRBD1 TRBJ1-5 TRBV19 CASSIRTGLQPQHF TGTGCCAGTAGTATACGGACAGGGCTTCAGCCCCAGCATTTT
once TRBD2 TRBJ2-3 TRBV25-1 CASRTTGGPTDTQYF TGTGCCAGCAGAACAACGGGAGGGCCGACAGATACGCAGTATTTT
NA NA TRBJ2-7 TRBV29-1 CSVGNDRSYEQYF TGCAGCGTAGGTAATGACAGATCCTACGAGCAGTACTTC
once TRBD2 TRBJ2-7 TRBV3-1 CASSQEAGGFYEQYF TGTGCCAGCAGCCAAGAAGCGGGGGGCTTCTACGAGCAGTACTTC
NA NA TRBJ2-1 TRBV3-1 CASSQDSSVNEQFF TGTGCCAGCAGCCAAGATTCGTCCGTAAATGAGCAGTTCTTC
NA TRBD1 TRBJ2-5 TRBV20-1 CSARSKGAAQETQYF TGCAGTGCTAGATCCAAGGGGGCAGCCCAAGAGACCCAGTACTTC
NA NA TRBJ2-1 TRBV27 CASSLRMGYNEQFF TGTGCCAGCAGTTTGCGGATGGGGTACAATGAGCAGTTCTTC
NA NA TRBJ2-5 TRBV20-1 CSARVRRETQYF TGCAGTGCTAGAGTTAGGAGAGAGACCCAGTACTTC
NA NA TRBJ1-6 TRBV7-2 CASSYSGQGSPLHF TGTGCCAGCAGCTACTCTGGCCAGGGTTCACCCCTCCACTTT
NA TRBD1 TRBJ2-1 TRBV6-2/TRBV6-3 CASLRTGFTNEQFF TGTGCCAGCCTTAGGACAGGGTTTACAAATGAGCAGTTCTTC
NA NA TRBJ1-1 TRBV12-3/TRBV12-4 CASTGPGPGMKAFF TGTGCCAGCACTGGACCAGGACCAGGGATGAAAGCTTTCTTT
NA NA TRBJ1-1 TRBV19 CASSTGPLNTEAFF TGTGCCAGTAGTACAGGGCCGCTGAACACTGAAGCTTTCTTT
once NA TRBJ1-1 TRBV29-1 CSARLGTEAFF TGCAGCGCGCGGTTGGGGACTGAAGCTTTCTTT
NA NA TRBJ2-7 TRBV11-2 CASSTLADLGEQYF TGTGCCAGCAGCACTCTGGCAGACCTAGGCGAGCAGTACTTC
NA TRBD1 TRBJ2-7 TRBV4-1 CASSQDTSGQGSYEQYF TGCGCCAGCAGCCAAGATACCTCCGGACAGGGATCCTACGAGCAGTACTTC
NA TRBD2 TRBJ2-1 TRBV20-1 CSPVLLAGVNEQFF TGCAGTCCCGTCCTTCTGGCGGGAGTCAATGAGCAGTTCTTC
NA NA TRBJ2-1 TRBV7-2 CASSPQYNEQFF TGTGCCAGCAGCCCCCAATACAATGAGCAGTTCTTC
NA NA TRBJ1-1 TRBV29-1 CSVLGGASTEAFF TGCAGCGTCCTGGGGGGCGCGAGCACTGAAGCTTTCTTT
NA NA TRBJ1-4 TRBV28 CASGDGGKLFF TGTGCCAGCGGCGATGGGGGGAAACTGTTTTTT
NA NA TRBJ1-2 TRBV6-5 CANYYGYTF TGTGCCAACTACTATGGCTACACCTTC
NA NA TRBJ1-1 TRBV29-1 CSAGGTDTEAFF TGCAGTGCCGGGGGTACGGACACTGAAGCTTTCTTT
NA NA TRBJ1-2 TRBV15 CATSRELGDGYTF TGTGCCACCAGCAGAGAGCTCGGCGATGGCTACACCTTC
NA NA TRBJ2-3 TRBV20-1 CSATERVGADTQYF TGCAGTGCTACGGAGCGGGTGGGAGCAGATACGCAGTATTTT
once TRBD2 TRBJ2-1 TRBV20-1 CSARPGLATPYNEQFF TGCAGTGCCCGCCCGGGACTAGCCACCCCCTACAATGAGCAGTTCTTC
NA NA TRBJ1-2 TRBV29-1 CSGSTANYGYTF TGCAGCGGGTCCACCGCTAACTATGGCTACACCTTC
NA NA TRBJ2-3 TRBV3-1 CASSASGGTDTQYF TGTGCCAGCAGCGCGAGCGGAGGCACAGATACGCAGTATTTT
few NA TRBJ2-1 TRBV29-1 CSVDGQTWPNEQFF TGCAGCGTTGACGGGCAGACATGGCCCAATGAGCAGTTCTTC
NA TRBD1 TRBJ1-2 TRBV18 CASSGQGAGGYTF TGTGCCAGCTCGGGACAGGGGGCAGGCGGCTACACCTTC
NA NA TRBJ2-3 TRBV20-1 CSAPLRADTQYF TGCAGTGCGCCACTCCGTGCAGATACGCAGTATTTT
once NA TRBJ1-1 TRBV27 CASSPSTGTSAFF TGTGCCAGCAGTCCGTCAACCGGGACTTCAGCTTTCTTT
NA NA TRBJ2-4 TRBV29-1 CSSSDSLNIQYF TGCAGCTCTTCTGACAGCCTAAACATTCAGTACTTC
NA NA TRBJ2-7 TRBV18 CASSPLGGQQYF TGTGCCAGCTCACCCCTCGGCGGTCAGCAGTACTTC
NA TRBD1 TRBJ1-1 TRBV29-1 CSVERQGDTEAFF TGCAGCGTTGAAAGGCAGGGGGACACTGAAGCTTTCTTT
NA NA TRBJ2-1 TRBV5-4 CASSRDLGDEQFF TGTGCCAGCAGCCGGGACCTAGGGGATGAGCAGTTCTTC
NA NA TRBJ2-4 TRBV20-1 CSARDRGADIQYF TGCAGTGCTAGAGACAGGGGCGCGGACATTCAGTACTTC
NA TRBD2 TRBJ2-1 TRBV29-1 CSVEGSGSVNEQFF TGCAGCGTTGAGGGTAGCGGGAGTGTGAATGAGCAGTTCTTC
NA NA TRBJ1-2 TRBV2 CASSEAGIGGYTF TGTGCCAGCAGTGAAGCGGGGATTGGTGGCTACACCTTC